This TCR beta chain was sequenced during a study of cytomegalovirus exposure and HLA in healthy donors. Study results and caveats: Presence/absence analyses took donor sequencing depth as roughly uniform. It was likely that a cluster of highly shared sequence variants was a sequencing artifact.

In this sample, this clone turned up a few times. The antigen is not known. CDR1 and CDR2 from the germline V gene are SGHRS and YFSETQ. This CDR3 comprises 14 residues. V gave up 4 bases and J gave up 7 bases, with 15 bases separating them. PCR involved 60 Vbeta and 13 Jbeta primers. Measured with immunoSEQ multiplex PCR; TCRdb has only the in-frame clones, and not every one. The sample holds 150,000 or so clones, about 76% seen once. This sequence originates from a female donor in good health and CMV-seronegative. Sequencing used PBMCs. The chain has TRBV5-1 and TRBJ2-1; D might be TRBD2 (5 bases). In DNA form, the CDR3 reads TGCGCCAGCAGCCCACAAGGAGGCGTAAATGAGCAGTTCTTC. Its protein product is CASSPQGGVNEQFF.